This passage covers 17 T cell receptor beta chains from one sample sequenced in a study of beta chain features in type 1 diabetes (dated by TCRdb to 2016 to 2019). The library was prepared using the immunoSEQ multiplex PCR assay. The entire isolated RNA was reverse transcribed using the High Capacity cDNA Reverse Transcription Kit, and thus expressed TCRB transcripts were sequenced. In TCRdb, the immuneACCESS table is reduced to in-frame sequences with V and J assigned. These tables do not hold every clone; where another copy was compared, an unresolved V gene accounts for under half, and the others remain unexplained. Present in this sample are 850,000 to 900,000 clones, roughly 16% of which were seen just once. The ten largest clones capture around 0.02% of the sample. Sequencing was performed on naive CD4+ T cells from blood. This specimen's cell subset or site label, interpreted: true naive CD4+ T cells. These receptors were taken from a woman under 30 in good health.

CDR3 DNA sequence: TGTGCCAGCTCGAAGAGCTCCTACGAGCAGTACTTC. It codes for CASSKSSYEQYF. The chain employs TRBV18 and TRBJ2-7; D gene unclear. CDR1 and CDR2 (germline): KGHSH, LQKENI. This CDR3 has 12 residues. The germline V and J ends were trimmed by 6 bases and 0 bases, with 6 bases remaining between them.

The table lists this clone with a few counts. This rearrangement joins TRBV15 to TRBJ1-5, with TRBD1 matching over 7 bases. Germline CDR1 LNHNV, CDR2 YYDKDF (reference sequence). V lost 3 bases and J lost 4; bases outside the gene matches: 6. The CDR3 consists of 15 residues. CDR3 nucleotides: TGTGCCACCAGCAGGGACAGGTCACAAAATCAGCCCCAGCATTTT. This codes for CATSRDRSQNQPQHF.

This clone was seen more than once but under ten times. At the DNA level, this CDR3 is encoded by other sequences in the same sample as well. The J gene is TRBJ2-5, the V gene TRBV5-1; perhaps D is TRBD1 or TRBD2 (5 bases each). The CDR3 has 13 residues. V lost 2 bases and J lost 2, with 7 bases in between. CDR1 is SGHRS and CDR2 is YFSETQ in the germline V gene. The CDR3 DNA reads as TGCGCCAGCAGCTTTGGGGGACAAGAGACCCAGTACTTC. The encoded protein is CASSFGGQETQYF.

This sequence joins TRBV18 and TRBJ2-7; D is perhaps TRBD1 (6 bases). Trimming shortened V by 5 bases and J by 4 bases, and 21 bases separated the two germline ends. The CDR3 totals 16 residues. Germline V gene lookup returns CDR1 KGHSH and CDR2 LQKENI. DNA of the CDR3: TGTGCCAGCTCAGACCCTGGTTCAGGGGCGCATTACGAGCAGTACTTC. Its protein product is CASSDPGSGAHYEQYF.

In this sample, this clone turned up a few times. Other DNA sequences in this sample translate to the same CDR3. The chain uses TRBV27 and TRBJ2-7; 9 nucleotides align to TRBD1. Looked up from germline, CDR1 is MNHEY and CDR2 is SMNVEV (reference sequence). The CDR3 has 14 residues. Trimming took 4 bases from V and 3 from J; bases not matched to a gene: 4. The CDR3 region is CASSSTGGLYEQYF. CDR3 coding DNA: TGTGCCAGCAGTTCGACAGGGGGGCTCTACGAGCAGTACTTC.

V usage is TRBV5-4 and J usage is TRBJ2-5; TRBD1 agrees at 8 bases. CDR1 SGHNT and CDR2 YYREEE come from the germline V gene (reference sequence). This CDR3 spans 14 amino acids. The junction had 3 bases not matched to a gene; V was cut back by 3 bases and J by 2 bases. For the CDR3, the DNA is TGTGCCAGCAGCTCGGGACAGGCACAAGAGACCCAGTACTTC. Protein product: CASSSGQAQETQYF.

This clone showed up just a few times. The chain combines TRBV11-1 with TRBJ1-2; D perhaps matches TRBD1 (5 bases). Per germline, CDR1 SGHAT and CDR2 FQDESV (reference sequence). The CDR3 has 14 residues. With 6 bases removed from V and 8 bases from J, the gap between germline ends came to 19 bases. CDR3 amino acids: CASSRGHPRDGYTF. The CDR3 DNA sequence: TGTGCCAGCAGTCGCGGACACCCAAGAGACGGCTACACCTTC. The whole variable domain, remainder taken from reference TRBV11-1 and TRBJ1-2, is EAEVAQSPRYKITEKSQAVAFWCDPISGHATLYWYRQILGQGPELLVQFQDESVVDDSQLPKDRFSAERLKGVDSTLKIQPAELGDSAMYLCASSRGHPRDGYTFGSGTRLTVV.

In its sample, this clone was seen a few times. The rearrangement joins TRBV4-3 to TRBJ1-2, with D maybe TRBD1 (5 bases). Trimming pared 0 bases from V and 4 bases from J, leaving 15 bases between. The length of the CDR3 is 16 residues. Germline CDR1 reads LGHNA; CDR2 reads YSLEER. The DNA for the CDR3 is TGCGCCAGCAGCCAAGAGTATTGGGGGACGGCCTATGGCTACACCTTC. This encodes CASSQEYWGTAYGYTF.

V usage is TRBV6-6 and J usage is TRBJ2-5, with D possibly matching TRBD1 (6 bases). The J call could be wrong; TRBJ2-7 is a better fit for the DNA end. The CDR3 has 15 amino acids. Germline assignment: CDR1 MNHNY and CDR2 SVGAGI (reference sequence). The CDR3 here is CASSSTTGLLGEQYF. The DNA of the CDR3 is TGTGCCAGCAGTTCCACGACAGGACTCCTCGGCGAGCAGTACTTC.

This clone was seen a handful of times. V gene TRBV4-2 combines with J gene TRBJ2-1; 7 bases line up with TRBD2. V trimming: 3 bases; J trimming: 5 bases; junction bases outside the gene matches: 7. The CDR3 has 15 amino acids. Per the germline V gene, CDR1 is LGHNA and CDR2 is YNFKEQ. This CDR3 is CASSQSLADNNEQFF. CDR3 nucleotides: TGTGCCAGCAGCCAGAGCCTAGCGGACAACAATGAGCAGTTCTTC.

This clone was detected a few times. The chain uses TRBV7-9 and TRBJ2-2; 9 bases match TRBD2. The ends lost 4 bases at V and 4 bases at J; junction bases unmatched: 10. The CDR3 contains 17 residues. The germline V gene has CDR1 SEHNR and CDR2 FQNEAQ (reference sequence). CDR3 nucleotide sequence: TGTGCCAGCAGCTCTCGAGGGACTAGCATACCCACCGGGGAGCTGTTTTTT. It translates to CASSSRGTSIPTGELFF.

This chain uses TRBV5-1 with TRBJ2-6, with D uncertain. Deletions cut 3 bases from V and 0 bases from J, with 7 bases between. Germline V CDR1 and CDR2: SGHRS, YFSETQ. CDR3 length equals 15 residues. CDR3: CASSSQSSGANVLTF. The CDR3 DNA reads TGCGCCAGCAGCTCACAAAGCTCTGGGGCCAACGTCCTGACTTTC.

This clone was found a few times. This chain uses TRBV28 with TRBJ2-2; 14 bases align to TRBD2. Germline lookup yields CDR1 MDHEN and CDR2 SYDVKM. After removal of 6 bases from V and 5 bases from J, the junction contained 8 bases not matched to a gene. The CDR3 runs to 17 residues. CDR3 amino acids: CASSYLGLAGATGELFF. For the CDR3, the DNA is TGTGCCAGCAGCTACCTGGGACTAGCGGGGGCTACCGGGGAGCTGTTTTTT.

This clone was counted only a few times. The chain employs TRBV9 and TRBJ2-1; D is unresolved. Trimming removed 0 bases at V and 2 bases at J, with 9 bases between. The V gene's germline CDR1 is SGDLS and CDR2 YYNGEE. The CDR3 contains 15 residues. The CDR3 DNA reads as TGTGCCAGCAGCGTAGGATCACGGACCTACAATGAGCAGTTCTTC. It is translated as CASSVGSRTYNEQFF. The variable domain in full, completed from reference TRBV9 and TRBJ2-1, reads DSGVTQTPKHLITATGQRVTLRCSPRSGDLSVYWYQQSLDQGLQFLIQYYNGEERAKGNILERFSAQQFPDLHSELNLSSLELGDSALYFCASSVGSRTYNEQFFGPGTRLTVL.

This clone was detected a few times. The chain carries TRBV9 and TRBJ2-5, with a weak D call TRBD2 (6 bases). From germline, CDR1 is SGDLS and CDR2 YYNGEE. The CDR3 length is 14 residues. V lost 3 bases and J 1 base, leaving 10 bases between the germline ends. CDR3 residues: CASSAPGVQETQYF. For the CDR3, the DNA is TGTGCCAGCAGCGCCCCGGGGGTCCAAGAGACCCAGTACTTC.

V gene TRBV28 combines with J gene TRBJ2-1; TRBD2 aligns across 8 bases. V lost 6 bases and J lost 15; bases outside the gene matches: 10. The germline gives CDR1 MDHEN, CDR2 SYDVKM. CDR3 length equals 12 residues. As DNA, the CDR3 is TGTGCCAGCAGCAACGCGGGGGGCCTTGGGTTCTTC. Its protein is CASSNAGGLGFF.

The rearrangement joins TRBV2 to TRBJ1-2; D ambiguous. Germline assignment: CDR1 SNHLY and CDR2 FYNNEI. CDR3 length: 16 residues. V was shortened by 0 bases and J by 1 base, with 12 bases between the two germline ends. DNA of the CDR3: TGTGCCAGCAGTGAAGCGCCAGAATTGGATAACTATGGCTACACCTTC. It specifies CASSEAPELDNYGYTF.